Each of the 28 T cell receptor beta chains below was sequenced from the same sample in a study of blood T cell repertoires in COVID-19. Clones were read by immunoSEQ multiplex PCR, and TCRdb kept only the in-frame ones, dropping some. Here the sample spans 150,000 to 200,000 clones, 74% being singletons. Sequencing input: peripheral blood. Every receptor here comes from a woman of 80 years or more with acute or convalescent COVID-19.

The gene calls are TRBV24-1 and TRBJ1-1; 8 bases align to TRBD1. CDR1 and CDR2 (germline): KGHDR, SFDVKD. J was trimmed by 3 bases and V by 4 bases; bases with no gene match: 6. The CDR3 sequence is 15 residues long. The CDR3 sequence is CATSDSGGGDTEAFF. DNA for the CDR3: TGTGCCACCAGTGACTCAGGGGGCGGGGACACTGAAGCTTTCTTT.

The chain joins TRBV7-6 to TRBJ2-1; 11 bases agree with TRBD2. Looked up from germline, CDR1 is SGHVS and CDR2 is FNYEAQ. The J segment lost 0 bases and the V segment lost 1 base, leaving 8 bases of the junction unmatched. The CDR3 is made up of 19 amino acids. CDR3: CASSLEGLAVVSSYNEQFF. Here the CDR3 DNA reads TGTGCCAGCAGCTTAGAGGGACTAGCGGTAGTAAGCTCCTACAATGAGCAGTTCTTC.

V and J are TRBV28 and TRBJ1-5; 7 bases align to TRBD1. CDR1 and CDR2 (germline): MDHEN, SYDVKM. V lost 6 bases and J lost 6; bases outside the gene matches: 5. This CDR3 comprises 13 residues. CDR3 amino acids: CASSTGVGQPQHF. The CDR3 DNA reads TGTGCCAGCAGCACAGGGGTTGGTCAGCCCCAGCATTTT.

This sequence joins TRBV7-9 and TRBJ1-2, with TRBD1 matching over 7 bases. V lost 3 bases, J lost 6 bases, and 7 bases stayed unmatched. This CDR3 region has 14 residues. Germline CDR1 is SEHNR and CDR2 is FQNEAQ (reference sequence). The CDR3 loop is CASSFPGGTDGYTF. CDR3 DNA sequence: TGTGCCAGCAGCTTCCCAGGGGGGACGGATGGCTACACCTTC.

For the CDR3, the DNA is TGTGCCAGCAGCCAAGCAGGGGGCTATGGCTACACCTTC. It yields the protein CASSQAGGYGYTF. V is TRBV3-1 (or the pseudogene TRBV3-2) and J is TRBJ1-2; TRBD1 matches at 7 bases. From germline, CDR1 is LGHDT and CDR2 YNNKEL (reference sequence). V shed 1 base, J shed 4 bases, and the junction held 0 bases outside the gene matches. CDR3 length equals 13 residues.

The chain recombines TRBV5-5 with TRBJ1-1; possibly TRBD1 for D (6 bases). The CDR3 has 13 residues. Germline V gives CDR1 SGHKS, CDR2 YYEKEE (reference sequence). V dropped 3 bases and J dropped 7 bases, with 13 bases sitting between them. CDR3: CASSWVEQGEAFF. The CDR3 nucleotides read TGTGCCAGCAGCTGGGTTGAACAGGGTGAAGCTTTCTTT. The variable domain in full, with the rest retrieved from reference TRBV5-5 and TRBJ1-1, is DAGVTQSPTHLIKTRGQQVTLRCSPISGHKSVSWYQQVLGQGPQFIFQYYEKEERGRGNFPDRFSARQFPNYSSELNVNALLLGDSALYLCASSWVEQGEAFFGQGTRLTVV.

In DNA form, the CDR3 reads TGTGCCAGCGCTAACAGTTCCTACGAGCAGTACTTC. Translating it yields CASANSSYEQYF. The J gene is TRBJ2-7, the V gene TRBV5-5; D is undetermined. V lost 7 bases to trimming and J lost 1 base, with 9 bases between them. Germline V CDR1 and CDR2: SGHKS, YYEKEE (reference sequence). The CDR3 loop spans 12 amino acids.

The chain couples TRBV6-5 to TRBJ1-1; 8 bases are shared with TRBD1. The CDR3 contains 14 residues. The trim removed 8 bases at V and 1 base at J, leaving 6 bases unmatched. Looked up from germline, CDR1 is MNHEY and CDR2 is SVGAGI. CDR3 sequence reads: CASRMTGENTEAFF. The CDR3 bases are TGTGCCAGCCGCATGACAGGGGAGAACACTGAAGCTTTCTTT.

The rearrangement uses TRBV4-1 and TRBJ2-7, with a weak D call TRBD2 (6 bases). Germline-derived CDR1 and CDR2 are MGHRA and YSYEKL. The CDR3 extends over 16 amino acids. Trimming removed 6 bases from V and 1 base from J, with 19 bases in between. The CDR3 here is CASSRGIRDSSYEQYF. DNA for the CDR3: TGCGCCAGCAGTCGGGGGATACGGGACTCTTCCTACGAGCAGTACTTC.

The chain recombines TRBV3-1 (or the pseudogene TRBV3-2) with TRBJ2-6, with D unclear. Germline V gene lookup returns CDR1 LGHDT and CDR2 YNNKEL (reference sequence). The CDR3 is 15 amino acids. V shed 2 bases and J shed 0 bases, with 5 bases lying between them. This CDR3 reads CASSQSSSGANVLTF. The CDR3 DNA sequence: TGTGCCAGCAGCCAATCCAGCTCTGGGGCCAACGTCCTGACTTTC.

The V call is TRBV5-4, the J call TRBJ2-1; 8 bases align to TRBD1. Germline V CDR1 and CDR2: SGHNT, YYREEE (reference sequence). This CDR3 contains 15 residues. Trimming took 6 bases from V and 2 from J; bases not matched to a gene: 7. This CDR3 reads CASNSQGAPYNEQFF. The CDR3 DNA reads TGTGCCAGCAACAGTCAGGGGGCCCCCTACAATGAGCAGTTCTTC.

The chain uses TRBV7-8 and TRBJ1-5, with D unresolved. The V end was cut by 8 bases, the J end by 0 bases, with 8 bases between. This CDR3 has 13 amino acids. Germline V gene sequence: CDR1 SGHVS, CDR2 FQNEAQ. The DNA of the CDR3 is TGTGCCAGCGCACAAAATAGCAATCAGCCCCAGCATTTT. Amino acid sequence: CASAQNSNQPQHF.

The rearrangement joins TRBV6-5 to TRBJ1-6, with a possible D match to TRBD1 (6 bases). Germline values: CDR1 MNHEY, CDR2 SVGAGI. This CDR3 has 13 residues. Between the trimmed V and J ends, which lost 9 bases and 0 bases, there was a span of 6 bases. This chain's CDR3 is CARDSSYNSPLHF. Written as DNA, the CDR3 is TGTGCCAGGGACAGCTCCTATAATTCACCCCTCCACTTT.

The chain joins TRBV29-1 to TRBJ2-3, with D perhaps TRBD2 (6 bases). This CDR3 contains 14 residues. V gave up 6 bases and J gave up 2 bases, with 15 bases separating them. Germline V gene sequence: CDR1 SQVTM, CDR2 ANQGSEA. As DNA, the CDR3 is TGCAGCGTCACCCCGATAGCGGTCACAGATACGCAGTATTTT. It codes for CSVTPIAVTDTQYF.

A word on this clone: The sample carries other DNA sequences with the same CDR3. V gene TRBV27 combines with J gene TRBJ1-5; tentatively, D is TRBD1 (5 bases). Germline V gene data show CDR1 as MNHEY and CDR2 as SMNVEV (reference sequence). Trimming took off 3 bases at V and 2 bases at J, with 8 bases between the two ends. This CDR3 is built from 14 residues. The CDR3 bases are TGTGCCAGCAGTTTGTGGGGGGGCAATCAGCCCCAGCATTTT. As protein: CASSLWGGNQPQHF.

This clone was seen a handful of times. The chain has TRBV28 and TRBJ1-5; 8 bases align to TRBD1. This CDR3 contains 14 residues. Per the germline V gene, CDR1 is MDHEN and CDR2 is SYDVKM. The ends lost 5 bases at V and 7 bases at J; junction bases unmatched: 7. Here the CDR3 reads CASSIGQGYQPQHF. The CDR3 bases are TGTGCCAGCAGTATAGGACAGGGCTACCAGCCCCAGCATTTT.

The count of this clone is one. The identical CDR3 is also encoded by other nucleotide sequences in the sample. The chain joins TRBV28 to TRBJ2-7; D remains unclear. The CDR3 is made up of 11 amino acids. Germline lookup yields CDR1 MDHEN and CDR2 SYDVKM. V lost 6 bases, J lost 6 bases, and 9 bases lay in between. DNA of the CDR3: TGTGCCAGCAGCGAGCGAACCGAGCAGTACTTC. Protein: CASSERTEQYF.

The chain is built from TRBV18 and TRBJ1-2; the match to TRBD1 covers 8 bases. The CDR3 covers 14 residues. CDR1 and CDR2 (germline): KGHSH, LQKENI. J gave up 4 bases and V 6 bases, and 7 bases lay outside the gene matches. The CDR3 nucleotides are TGTGCCAGCTCCCCAGACAGGGGAACCTATGGCTACACCTTC. It is translated as CASSPDRGTYGYTF.

The chain couples TRBV29-1 to TRBJ2-7; tentative D call: TRBD2 (6 bases). Trimming stripped 4 bases from V and 7 bases from J, with 17 bases between. The CDR3 contains 13 residues. Germline V CDR1 and CDR2: SQVTM, ANQGSEA. The CDR3 is CSVVFSRGGEQYF. DNA of the CDR3: TGCAGCGTTGTATTTTCACGAGGAGGGGAGCAGTACTTC.

The chain uses TRBV6-2 or TRBV6-3 and TRBJ2-5; no definite D call. V lost 2 bases and J 2 bases, leaving 12 bases between the germline ends. Germline values: CDR1 MNHEY, CDR2 SVGEGT. The CDR3 length is 15 residues. The chain's CDR3 is CASSYNLGSQETQYF. CDR3 bases: TGTGCCAGCAGTTACAATCTTGGCAGTCAAGAGACCCAGTACTTC.

V usage is TRBV2 and J usage is TRBJ2-2; 11 nucleotides line up with TRBD2. CDR3 length: 16 amino acids. The V and J ends lost 6 bases and 1 base, in that order; junction bases with no gene match: 4. Germline CDR1 is SNHLY and CDR2 is FYNNEI. The CDR3 loop is CASRGGLAVNTGELFF. As DNA, the CDR3 is TGTGCCAGCAGGGGGGGACTAGCGGTGAACACCGGGGAGCTGTTTTTT.

This clone appeared a single time. The rearrangement joins TRBV4-3 to TRBJ2-7; TRBD1 is a possible D gene (6 bases). CDR3 length: 14 residues. Trimming left V 2 bases short and J 2 bases short, with 10 bases between. The germline V gene has CDR1 LGHNA and CDR2 YSLEER. The CDR3 DNA sequence: TGCGCCAGCAGCCAAAAAGAGGGGGCCTACGAGCAGTACTTC. Translation gives CASSQKEGAYEQYF.

This sequence joins TRBV5-1 and TRBJ1-1; D unclear. Trimming left V 4 bases short and J 3 bases short, with 16 bases between. Looked up from germline, CDR1 is SGHRS and CDR2 is YFSETQ. This CDR3 contains 15 residues. The CDR3 region has the DNA TGCGCCAGCAGCCTGGTTTCCGGGATGGACACTGAAGCTTTCTTT. It specifies CASSLVSGMDTEAFF.

The chain couples TRBV2 to TRBJ1-5; no clear D. The ends were cut back, 6 bases at V and 4 bases at J, with 10 bases in the middle. CDR1 is SNHLY, CDR2 FYNNEI, per germline. The CDR3 has 13 amino acids. CDR3 protein: CASRAGLNQPQHF. The CDR3 DNA is TGTGCCAGCAGGGCAGGCCTTAATCAGCCCCAGCATTTT.

V and J are TRBV28 and TRBJ1-1, with 10 bases matching TRBD1. This CDR3 contains 15 residues. V shed 5 bases, J shed 5 bases, and the junction held 8 bases outside the gene matches. CDR1 is MDHEN, CDR2 SYDVKM, per germline. The CDR3 here is CASSPGQGYGTEAFF. CDR3 coding DNA: TGTGCCAGCAGTCCGGGACAGGGGTATGGGACTGAAGCTTTCTTT.

The chain links TRBV5-1 to TRBJ2-5; D gene unclear. CDR3 length: 14 amino acids. Germline lookup yields CDR1 SGHRS and CDR2 YFSETQ. Trimming took off 0 bases at V and 7 bases at J, with 13 bases between the two ends. The CDR3: CASSLDLERGTQYF. The DNA of the CDR3 is TGCGCCAGCAGCTTGGATTTAGAAAGAGGGACCCAGTACTTC.

J is TRBJ1-3 and V is TRBV28; D is unresolved. The CDR3 is 15 residues long. Germline V lookup: CDR1 MDHEN, CDR2 SYDVKM. Trimming took off 3 bases at V and 2 bases at J, with 11 bases between the two ends. The CDR3 sequence is CASSFRVSTGNTIYF. The CDR3 DNA is TGTGCCAGCAGTTTCCGGGTTTCGACTGGAAACACCATATATTTT.

The rearrangement uses TRBV5-1 and TRBJ2-1; 10 bases fit TRBD2. Germline assignment: CDR1 SGHRS and CDR2 YFSETQ. V dropped 0 bases and J dropped 6; count of bases not matched to a gene: 12. This CDR3 is built from 18 residues. The CDR3 nucleotides read TGCGCCAGCAGCTTGGGCGCAGGGCTGCCTAGCGGGAGCAATGAGCAGTTCTTC. Its translation is CASSLGAGLPSGSNEQFF.